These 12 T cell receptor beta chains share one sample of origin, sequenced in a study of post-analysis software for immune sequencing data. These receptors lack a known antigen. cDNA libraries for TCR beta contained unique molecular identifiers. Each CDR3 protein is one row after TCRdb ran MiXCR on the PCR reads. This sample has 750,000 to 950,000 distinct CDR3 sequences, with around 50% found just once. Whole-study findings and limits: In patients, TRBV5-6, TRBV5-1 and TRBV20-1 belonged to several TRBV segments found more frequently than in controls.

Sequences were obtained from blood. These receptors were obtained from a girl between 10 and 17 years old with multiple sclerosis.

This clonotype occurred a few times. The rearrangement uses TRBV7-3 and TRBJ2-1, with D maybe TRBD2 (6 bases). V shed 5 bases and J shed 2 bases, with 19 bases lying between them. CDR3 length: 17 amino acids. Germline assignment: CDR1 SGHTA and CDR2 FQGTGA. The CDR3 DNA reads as TGTGCCAGCAGCCCGAGGGACTCATCTAACACCTACAATGAGCAGTTCTTC. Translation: CASSPRDSSNTYNEQFF.

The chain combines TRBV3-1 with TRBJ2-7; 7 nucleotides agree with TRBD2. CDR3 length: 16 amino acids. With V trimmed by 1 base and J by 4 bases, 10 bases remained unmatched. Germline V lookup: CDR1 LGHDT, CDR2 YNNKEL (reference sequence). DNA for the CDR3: TGTGCCAGCAGCCAAGGCACGGGAGGCATGAGATACGAGCAGTACTTC. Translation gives CASSQGTGGMRYEQYF.

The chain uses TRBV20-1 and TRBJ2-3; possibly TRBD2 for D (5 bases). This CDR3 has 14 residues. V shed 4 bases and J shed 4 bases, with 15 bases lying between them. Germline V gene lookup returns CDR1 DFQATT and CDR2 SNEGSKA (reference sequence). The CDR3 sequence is CSATTFVGADTQYF. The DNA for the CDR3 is TGCAGTGCTACCACCTTTGTCGGGGCAGATACGCAGTATTTT.

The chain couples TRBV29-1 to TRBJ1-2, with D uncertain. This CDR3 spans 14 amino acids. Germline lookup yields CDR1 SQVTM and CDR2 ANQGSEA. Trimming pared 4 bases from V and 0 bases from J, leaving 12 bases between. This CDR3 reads CSVGVAISNYGYTF. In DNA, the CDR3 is TGCAGCGTTGGTGTGGCCATATCTAACTATGGCTACACCTTC. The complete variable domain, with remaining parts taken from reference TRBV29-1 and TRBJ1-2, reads SAVISQKPSRDICQRGTSLTIQCQVDSQVTMMFWYRQQPGQSLTLIATANQGSEATYESGFVIDKFPISRPNLTFSTLTVSNMSPEDSSIYLCSVGVAISNYGYTFGSGTRLTVV.

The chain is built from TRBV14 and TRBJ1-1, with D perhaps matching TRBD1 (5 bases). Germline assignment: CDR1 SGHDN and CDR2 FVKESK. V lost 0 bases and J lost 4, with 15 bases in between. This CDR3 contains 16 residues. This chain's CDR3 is CASSQDRPGQGTEAFF. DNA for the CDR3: TGTGCCAGCAGCCAAGATCGTCCGGGCCAGGGCACTGAAGCTTTCTTT.

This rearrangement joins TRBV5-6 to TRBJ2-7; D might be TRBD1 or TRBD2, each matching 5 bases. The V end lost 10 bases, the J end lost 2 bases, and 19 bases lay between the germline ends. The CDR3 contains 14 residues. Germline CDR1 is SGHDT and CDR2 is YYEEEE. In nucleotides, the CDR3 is TGTGCCTGCACCTTTCAGGGCGGGCCCTACGAGCAGTACTTC. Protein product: CACTFQGGPYEQYF.

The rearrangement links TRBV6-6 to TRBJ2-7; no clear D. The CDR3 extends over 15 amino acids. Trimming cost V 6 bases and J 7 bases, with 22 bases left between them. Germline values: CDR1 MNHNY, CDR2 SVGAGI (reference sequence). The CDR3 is CASRPNSGSSREQYF. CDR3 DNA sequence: TGTGCCAGCAGACCGAATTCCGGGTCCTCCCGGGAGCAGTACTTC.

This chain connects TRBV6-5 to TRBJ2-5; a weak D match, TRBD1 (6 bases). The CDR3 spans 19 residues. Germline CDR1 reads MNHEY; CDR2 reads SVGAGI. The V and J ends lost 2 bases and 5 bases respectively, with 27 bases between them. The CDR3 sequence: CASSYGVPEYRAQRETQYF. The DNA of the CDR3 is TGTGCCAGCAGTTACGGAGTACCAGAGTACAGGGCCCAAAGGGAGACCCAGTACTTC.

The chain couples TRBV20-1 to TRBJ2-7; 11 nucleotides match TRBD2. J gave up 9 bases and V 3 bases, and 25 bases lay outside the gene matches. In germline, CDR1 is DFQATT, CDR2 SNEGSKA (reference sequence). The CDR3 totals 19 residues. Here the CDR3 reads CSASGTTGTSGTSFFVQYF. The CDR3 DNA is TGCAGTGCTAGTGGGACAACCGGGACTAGCGGCACTAGTTTCTTTGTGCAGTACTTC.

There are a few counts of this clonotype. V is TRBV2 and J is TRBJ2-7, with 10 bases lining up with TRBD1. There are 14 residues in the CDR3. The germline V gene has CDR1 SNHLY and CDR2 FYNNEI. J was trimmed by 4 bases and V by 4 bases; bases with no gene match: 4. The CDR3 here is CASSGTGGRYEQYF. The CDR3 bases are TGTGCCAGCAGTGGGACAGGGGGTAGATACGAGCAGTACTTC.

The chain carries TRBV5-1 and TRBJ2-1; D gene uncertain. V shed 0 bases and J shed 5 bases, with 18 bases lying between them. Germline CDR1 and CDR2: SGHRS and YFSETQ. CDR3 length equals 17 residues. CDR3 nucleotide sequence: TGCGCCAGCAGCTTGGGCCTCTTGGTCCCCGGCAACAATGAGCAGTTCTTC. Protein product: CASSLGLLVPGNNEQFF.

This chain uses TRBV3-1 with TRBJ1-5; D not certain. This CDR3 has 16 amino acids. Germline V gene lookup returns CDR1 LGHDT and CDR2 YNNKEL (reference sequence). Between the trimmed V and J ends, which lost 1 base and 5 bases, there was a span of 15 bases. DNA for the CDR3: TGTGCCAGCAGCCAAGGGGGTGAATTCGCGCATCAGCCCCAGCATTTT. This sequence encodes CASSQGGEFAHQPQHF.